This T cell receptor beta chain was captured by sequencing in a study of blood T cell repertoires in COVID-19 (dated by TCRdb to 2019 to 2021). As for the study more broadly: Collaborator samples came from the United States, Italy and Spain and covered acute and convalescent phases of COVID-19. The prospective study material was composed of cDNA or gDNA derived from T cells, B-cell-depleted T cells, or PBMCs. Deeply sampled blood TCRbeta repertoires from subjects exposed to, actively infected with, or recovered from COVID-19 were included in the dataset. The repertoires were released in a freely available public database intended as a resource for research on the immune response to SARS-CoV-2. Samples came from the ongoing ImmuneRACE study (first 160 participants) plus 1,254 subjects from 6 global collaborators. The sample metadata nearly always contained a de-identified subject ID, COVID-19 status, age in years and sex. HLA class I and class II types, where available, came from metadata supplied by the sample provider rather than from assay-based typing. Study-wide findings and limitations: The amount of clinical and demographic metadata varied by source and participant and was provided uncurated.

TCRbeta CDR3 regions were amplified from genomic DNA by means of the immunoSEQ Assay, a bias-controlled multiplex PCR. As for the original processing: The number of nucleated cells in each sample was estimated from the amplification of reference gene primers within the assay. To quantify the absolute abundance of each unique TCRbeta CDR3 rearrangement, sequence reads were collapsed and filtered. Productive Simpson clonality was computed per sample as the square root of Simpson's diversity index over productive rearrangements. What TCRdb holds here is the immuneACCESS table cut down to in-frame rearrangements. Part of the clones is not present; checked against another copy, under half of the missing clones reflect an unresolved V gene, and the others are unexplained. V, J and clone size were drawn from that table, and D and trimming were deduced from the DNA. The sample includes some 80,000 clones, with around 88% observed a single time. The top ten constitute 15% to 20% of the sample.

To note about this clone: The antigen it binds to is not known. No much larger clone is present one base from it, and per-base qualities are unavailable.

Collaborating institutions collected whole blood in K2EDTA tubes following their own protocols. For TCRbeta analysis, collaborators shipped samples as frozen whole blood, isolated PBMCs, or DNA extracted from either of those sample types. The CDR3 runs 15 amino acids, cysteine and phenylalanine included. Only the CDR3 part of the read is kept: 45 bases, read in frame from the first base. At the junction V is shortened by 6 bases and J by 4 bases; bases outside the gene matches: 2. The germline V gene sets CDR1 to MDHEN and CDR2 to SYDVKM. This sequence originates from a human donor in a cohort sampled during active COVID-19. The sequencing sample was made of peripheral blood. The chain is assembled from TRBV28 and TRBJ2-2; the junction holds 13 bases that match TRBD2. The nucleotide sequence is given as TGTGCCAGCAGACTAGCGGGAGGGCGCACCGGGGAGCTGTTTTTT. It translates as CASRLAGGRTGELFF.